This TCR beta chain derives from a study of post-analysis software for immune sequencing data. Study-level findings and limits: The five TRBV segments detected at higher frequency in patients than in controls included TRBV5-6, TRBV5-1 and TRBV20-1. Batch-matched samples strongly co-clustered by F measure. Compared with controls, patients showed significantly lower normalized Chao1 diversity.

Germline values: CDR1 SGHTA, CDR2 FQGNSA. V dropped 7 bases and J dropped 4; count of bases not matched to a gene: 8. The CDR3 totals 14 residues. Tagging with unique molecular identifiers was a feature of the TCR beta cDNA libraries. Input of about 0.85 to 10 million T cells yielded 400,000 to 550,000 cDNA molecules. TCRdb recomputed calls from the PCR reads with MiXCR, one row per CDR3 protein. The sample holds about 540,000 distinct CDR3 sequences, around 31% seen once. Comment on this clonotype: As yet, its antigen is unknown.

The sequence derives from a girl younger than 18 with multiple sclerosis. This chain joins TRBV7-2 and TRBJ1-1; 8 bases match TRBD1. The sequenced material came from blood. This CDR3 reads CASIPDRAGTEAFF. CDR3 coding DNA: TGTGCCAGCATCCCGGACAGGGCGGGCACTGAAGCTTTCTTT. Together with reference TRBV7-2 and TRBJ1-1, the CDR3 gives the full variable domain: GAGVSQSPSNKVTEKGKDVELRCDPISGHTALYWYRQSLGQGLEFLIYFQGNSAPDKSGLPSDRFSAERTGGSVSTLTIQRTQQEDSAVYLCASIPDRAGTEAFFGQGTRLTVV.